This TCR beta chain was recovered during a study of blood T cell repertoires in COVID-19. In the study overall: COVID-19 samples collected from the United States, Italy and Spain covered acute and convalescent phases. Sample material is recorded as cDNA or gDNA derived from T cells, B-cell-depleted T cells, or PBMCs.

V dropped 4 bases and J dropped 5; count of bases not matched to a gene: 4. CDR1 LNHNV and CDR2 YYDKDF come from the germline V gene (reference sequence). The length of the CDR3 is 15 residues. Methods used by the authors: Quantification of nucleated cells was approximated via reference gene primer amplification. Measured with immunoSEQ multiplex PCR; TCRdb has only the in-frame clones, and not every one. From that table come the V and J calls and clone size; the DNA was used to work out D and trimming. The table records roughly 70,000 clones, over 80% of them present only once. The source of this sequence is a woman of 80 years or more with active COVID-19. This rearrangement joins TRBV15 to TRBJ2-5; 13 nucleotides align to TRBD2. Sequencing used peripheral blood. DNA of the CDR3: TGTGCCACCAGCACCCGGACTAGCGGGAGCGAGACCCAGTACTTC. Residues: CATSTRTSGSETQYF.